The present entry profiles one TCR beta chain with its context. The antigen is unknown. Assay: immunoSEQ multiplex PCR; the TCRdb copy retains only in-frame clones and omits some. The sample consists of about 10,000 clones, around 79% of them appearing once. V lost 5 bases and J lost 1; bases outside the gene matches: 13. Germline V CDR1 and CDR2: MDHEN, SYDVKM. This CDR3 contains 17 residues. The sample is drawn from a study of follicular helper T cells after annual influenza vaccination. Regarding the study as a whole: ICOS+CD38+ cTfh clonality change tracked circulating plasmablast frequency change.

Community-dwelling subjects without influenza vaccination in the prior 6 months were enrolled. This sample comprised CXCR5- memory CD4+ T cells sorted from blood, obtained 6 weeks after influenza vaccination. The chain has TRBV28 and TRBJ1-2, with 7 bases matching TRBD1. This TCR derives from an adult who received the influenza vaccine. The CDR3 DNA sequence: TGTGCCAGCAGTCCCCGACAGGGAAGGTTCGTTAACTATGGCTACACCTTC. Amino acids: CASSPRQGRFVNYGYTF.